This T cell receptor (beta chain) originates from a study of cytomegalovirus exposure and HLA in healthy donors. Study results and limitations: The productive fraction for most TCR beta V segments was about 87% or about 30% in an earlier analysis. It was reportedly the case that the classifier diagnosed cytomegalovirus status with high specificity and sensitivity. Apparent HLA restriction characterized most CMV-associated TCR beta chains in a later analysis.

With regard to this clone: Its antigen is as yet unknown.

Primers: 60 Vbeta forward and 13 Jbeta reverse. Measured with immunoSEQ multiplex PCR; TCRdb has only the in-frame clones, and not every one. The sample yields under 200,000 clones, 77% seen once. Germline V CDR1 and CDR2: MNHEY, SVGAGI. The CDR3 has 15 residues. The ends were cut back, 4 bases at V and 8 bases at J, with 15 bases in the middle. V is TRBV6-5 and J is TRBJ1-6, with a weak D call TRBD1 (6 bases). This clonotype was sampled from a woman aged 40 to 49 in good health and CMV-seropositive. The sequenced material came from PBMCs. CDR3 nucleotides: TGTGCCAGCAGTTCCCTTACAGGGTCCGATTCACCCCTCCACTTT. Translated, it gives CASSSLTGSDSPLHF.